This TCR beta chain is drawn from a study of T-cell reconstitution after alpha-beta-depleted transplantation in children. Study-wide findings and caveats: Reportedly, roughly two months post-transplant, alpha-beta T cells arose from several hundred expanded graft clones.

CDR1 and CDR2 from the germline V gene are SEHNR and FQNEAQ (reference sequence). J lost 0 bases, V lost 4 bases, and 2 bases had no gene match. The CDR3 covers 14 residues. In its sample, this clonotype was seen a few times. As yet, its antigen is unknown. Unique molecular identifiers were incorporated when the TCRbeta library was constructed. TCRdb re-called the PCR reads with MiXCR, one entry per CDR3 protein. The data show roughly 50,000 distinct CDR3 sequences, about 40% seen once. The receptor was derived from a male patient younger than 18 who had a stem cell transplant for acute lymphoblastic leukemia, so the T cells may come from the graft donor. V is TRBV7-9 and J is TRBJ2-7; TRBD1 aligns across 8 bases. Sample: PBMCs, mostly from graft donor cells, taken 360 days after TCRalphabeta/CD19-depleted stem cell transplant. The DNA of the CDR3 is TGTGCCAGCAGCTGGGACAGGAGCTCCTACGAGCAGTACTTC. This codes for CASSWDRSSYEQYF.